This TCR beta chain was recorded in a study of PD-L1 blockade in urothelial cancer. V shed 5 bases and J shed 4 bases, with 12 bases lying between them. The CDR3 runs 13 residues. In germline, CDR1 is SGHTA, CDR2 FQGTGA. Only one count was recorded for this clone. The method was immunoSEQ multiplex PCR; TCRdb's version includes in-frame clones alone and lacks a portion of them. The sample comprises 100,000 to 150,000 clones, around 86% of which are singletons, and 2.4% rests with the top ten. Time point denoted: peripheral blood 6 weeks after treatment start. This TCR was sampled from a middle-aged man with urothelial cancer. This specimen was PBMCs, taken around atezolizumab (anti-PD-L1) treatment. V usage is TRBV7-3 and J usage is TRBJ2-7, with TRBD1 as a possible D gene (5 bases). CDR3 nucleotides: TGTGCCAGCAGCCTGGACACTCTGTACGAGCAGTACTTC. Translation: CASSLDTLYEQYF.